Listed below are T cell receptor beta chains from one sample, sequenced in a study of T cell responses to AZD1222 COVID-19 vaccine. Libraries were prepared by immunoSEQ multiplex PCR; TCRdb keeps only in-frame clonotypes and omits some of them. The top ten clones hold 3.5% to 5.5% of a sample with 100,000 to 150,000 clones, approximately 85% of them seen once. The sequenced sample was peripheral blood, obtained 28 days after the second AZD1222 dose. These receptors originate from an adult who received the AZD1222 COVID-19 vaccine. Both conserved end residues are part of each CDR3. Fields, in order: J gene, D gene, clone size, V gene, CDR3 DNA, CDR3 protein. D genes are given only for firm matches. Not all rows give a size; the values are once, few, many and, for expanded clones, a class.

J: TRBJ2-2
D: -
size: -
V: TRBV5-1
DNA: TGCGCCAGCAGCAAAACATACGGGGAGCTGTTTTTT
CDR3: CASSKTYGELFF

J: TRBJ2-7
D: -
size: -
V: TRBV2
DNA: TGTGCCAGCCAGGTCAGGGGCGAGCAGTACTTC
CDR3: CASQVRGEQYF

J: TRBJ2-4
D: -
size: -
V: TRBV7-3
DNA: TGTGCCAGCAGCAACCCCAAGGGTAGGGGAAACATTCAGTACTTC
CDR3: CASSNPKGRGNIQYF

J: TRBJ1-6
D: -
size: -
V: TRBV10-2
DNA: TGCGCCAGCAGGGACGCGAGCTCCTATAATTCACCCCTCCACTTT
CDR3: CASRDASSYNSPLHF

J: TRBJ2-3
D: TRBD2
size: -
V: TRBV5-1
DNA: TGCGCCAGCAGCTTACTAGCGGCCCCCGGCACAGATACGCAGTATTTT
CDR3: CASSLLAAPGTDTQYF

J: TRBJ1-5
D: -
size: -
V: TRBV6-6
DNA: TGTGCCAGCAGTTACTCGAGCGGGTGGCTTGATCAGCCCCAGCATTTT
CDR3: CASSYSSGWLDQPQHF

J: TRBJ2-1
D: -
size: -
V: TRBV12-5
DNA: TGTGCTAGTGGTTTGGCCTTGTCTGAGAATGAGCAGTTCTTC
CDR3: CASGLALSENEQFF

J: TRBJ2-1
D: TRBD2
size: -
V: TRBV3-1/TRBV3-2
DNA: TGTGCCAGCACCTGGACTAGCGGGGGATACAATGAGCAGTTCTTC
CDR3: CASTWTSGGYNEQFF

J: TRBJ1-6
D: -
size: -
V: TRBV7-2
DNA: TGTGCCAGCAGGAGTCAGGGGTCCTCCTATAATTCACCCCTCCACTTT
CDR3: CASRSQGSSYNSPLHF

J: TRBJ1-1
D: -
size: -
V: TRBV5-4
DNA: TGTGCCAGCAGCTCGAGGCAAGAAAACACTGAAGCTTTCTTT
CDR3: CASSSRQENTEAFF

J: TRBJ1-3
D: -
size: -
V: TRBV27
DNA: TGTGCCAGCAGTCCCCGCTCGACGGGCACCATATATTTT
CDR3: CASSPRSTGTIYF

J: TRBJ1-5
D: -
size: once
V: TRBV28
DNA: TGTGCCAGCAGTGCAGGGTTTACGGTTCAGCCCCAGCATTTT
CDR3: CASSAGFTVQPQHF

J: TRBJ2-7
D: TRBD1
size: -
V: TRBV7-9
DNA: TGTGCCAGCAGCTCCGGACAGGGGGCTTACGAGCAGTACTTC
CDR3: CASSSGQGAYEQYF

J: TRBJ1-1
D: TRBD1
size: few
V: TRBV5-8
DNA: TGTGCCAGCAGCTCCTGGACAGGCGCGGCGGGCACTGAAGCTTTCTTT
CDR3: CASSSWTGAAGTEAFF

J: TRBJ1-4
D: TRBD1
size: -
V: TRBV7-9
DNA: TGTGCCAGCAGCTTAACCCCACAGGGGCTAACTAATGAAAAACTGTTTTTT
CDR3: CASSLTPQGLTNEKLFF

J: TRBJ1-2
D: TRBD1
size: -
V: TRBV5-4
DNA: TGTGCCAGCAGCCCTCGGACAGGGTGGGACGGCTACACCTTC
CDR3: CASSPRTGWDGYTF

J: TRBJ2-1
D: -
size: -
V: TRBV30
DNA: TGTGCCTGGAGTGTGCGCAGGAATGAGCAGTTCTTC
CDR3: CAWSVRRNEQFF

J: TRBJ1-2
D: TRBD1
size: -
V: TRBV9
DNA: TGTGCCAGCAGCGTAGATCCAGGGGGCAACTATGGCTACACCTTC
CDR3: CASSVDPGGNYGYTF

J: TRBJ2-3
D: -
size: -
V: TRBV5-4
DNA: TGTGCCAGCAGCTTGGTCAGGGCGACAGATACGCAGTATTTT
CDR3: CASSLVRATDTQYF

J: TRBJ2-7
D: -
size: -
V: TRBV6-5
DNA: TGTGCCAGCAGTTACTCCCGCGCCAGCTCCTACGAGCAGTACTTC
CDR3: CASSYSRASSYEQYF

J: TRBJ2-3
D: -
size: -
V: TRBV21-1
DNA: TGTGCCAGCAGCAAAGCTGGGACTAGCGGGGGAACAGATACGCAGTATTTT
CDR3: CASSKAGTSGGTDTQYF

J: TRBJ1-2
D: -
size: -
V: TRBV6-1
DNA: TGTGCCAGCAGTGAGGGCCAGGGTGGCTACACCTTC
CDR3: CASSEGQGGYTF

J: TRBJ2-6
D: -
size: -
V: TRBV7-6
DNA: TGTGCCAGCAGCGCAAACAAGGGCTACCCTGGGGCCAACGTCCTGACTTTC
CDR3: CASSANKGYPGANVLTF

J: TRBJ2-2
D: -
size: few
V: TRBV9
DNA: TGTGCCAGCAGCGGTGGGGGCTGGTTGGCCGGGGAGCTGTTTTTT
CDR3: CASSGGGWLAGELFF

J: TRBJ1-2
D: -
size: -
V: TRBV7-8
DNA: TGTGCCAGCAGCGGGCACGGTGACAGAAGCTATGGCTACACCTTC
CDR3: CASSGHGDRSYGYTF

J: TRBJ2-7
D: -
size: -
V: TRBV15
DNA: TGTGCCACCAGCCAAGGGCACATCATTGGTGAGCAGTACTTC
CDR3: CATSQGHIIGEQYF

J: TRBJ2-7
D: TRBD1
size: -
V: TRBV2
DNA: TGTGCCACACCCCCCCCGTTCGGGACAGGGGGTTACGAGCAGTACTTC
CDR3: CATPPPFGTGGYEQYF

J: TRBJ1-5
D: -
size: -
V: TRBV7-8
DNA: TGTGCCAGCAGCTTAGAACTCAGGCGTAGCAATCAGCCCCAGCATTTT
CDR3: CASSLELRRSNQPQHF

J: TRBJ2-3
D: -
size: -
V: TRBV7-2
DNA: TGTGCCAGCAGCTTTAACCCGTTAGGAGATACGCAGTATTTT
CDR3: CASSFNPLGDTQYF

J: TRBJ2-2
D: -
size: -
V: TRBV7-6
DNA: TGTGCCAGCAGCTTATTATCGGGGCTCACCGGGGAGCTGTTTTTT
CDR3: CASSLLSGLTGELFF

J: TRBJ2-5
D: -
size: -
V: TRBV6-1
DNA: TGTGCCAGCAGTGAAGTAGGCAGGGGCCAAGAGACCCAGTACTTC
CDR3: CASSEVGRGQETQYF

J: TRBJ1-5
D: -
size: -
V: TRBV6-2/TRBV6-3
DNA: TGTGCCAGCAGCTCTGACAGCGGGAATCAGCCCCAGCATTTT
CDR3: CASSSDSGNQPQHF

J: TRBJ1-1
D: -
size: few
V: TRBV3-1/TRBV3-2
DNA: TGTGCCAGCAGCCGGTTCAATGGGCCCCGGAGGGCTTTCTTT
CDR3: CASSRFNGPRRAFF

J: TRBJ1-1
D: -
size: -
V: TRBV30
DNA: TGTGCCAGGACCCGAGCAGGTGAAGCTTTCTTT
CDR3: CARTRAGEAFF

J: TRBJ1-2
D: TRBD1
size: -
V: TRBV7-9
DNA: TGTGCCAGCAGCTTAGGACAGGGAGAAGGCTACACCTTC
CDR3: CASSLGQGEGYTF

J: TRBJ2-5
D: -
size: -
V: TRBV5-1
DNA: TGCGCCAGCAGCTCACCCGGGGGGCAGGGCCTTGAGACCCAGTACTTC
CDR3: CASSSPGGQGLETQYF

J: TRBJ2-3
D: TRBD2
size: -
V: TRBV28
DNA: TGTGCCAGCAGCATACTAGCGGGGGGCCGCACAGATACGCAGTATTTT
CDR3: CASSILAGGRTDTQYF